The subject of this entry is one T cell receptor (beta chain). What antigen it recognizes has not been identified. No clone much larger than this one lies a single base away; base qualities are absent. The trial excluded patients who had a history of autoimmune disease or who were on systemic immunosuppression. Peripheral blood for TCR sequencing was collected from all dose cohorts at baseline, on cycle 4 day 1, and on cycle 7 day 1. Samples came from an open-label, multicenter, first-in-human phase I dose-escalation trial of ivuxolimab. Adults with locally advanced or metastatic head and neck squamous cell, hepatocellular, melanoma or renal cell carcinoma were enrolled in the trial. Before TCR sequencing, CD4+ T cells and CD8+ T cells were sorted from peripheral blood as separate populations. Genomic DNA was isolated from the sorted cells so that the TCRbeta CDR3 region could be sequenced. The immunoSEQ Assay was used to sequence the TCRbeta CDR3 regions. Sourced from immuneACCESS, this table was stored by TCRdb with only in-frame sequences that have V and J called. A share of the clones is absent; for the studies checked, an unresolved V gene accounts for under half, and the remainder has no known explanation. The sample profile shows 35,000 to 40,000 clones; 80% to 90% of them were found once. The ten largest clones capture 32% of the sample.

The data derive from a study of OX40 agonist ivuxolimab in advanced cancers. Describing the broader study: Ivuxolimab was an agonistic, fully human IgG2 monoclonal antibody directed against OX40 (CD134), a costimulatory receptor. The dose-escalation cohort was roughly 80% male with a mean age of approximately 59 years, ranging from about 20 to 80. Intravenous ivuxolimab was administered to patients every 2 weeks at six dose levels: 0.01, 0.1, 0.3, 1.5, 3 and 10 mg/kg. The paper covers the monotherapy dose-escalation part of the phase I ivuxolimab trial, which included N ≈ 57 patients. Prior anti-PD-1, anti-PD-L1 or anti-CTLA-4 therapy was permitted, and approximately 41% of dose-escalation patients had received checkpoint inhibitors. Three dose-escalation patients achieved partial responses, one with hepatocellular carcinoma and two with cutaneous melanoma. Peripheral TCRbeta sequencing aimed to test whether ivuxolimab altered TCR sequence diversity and caused clonal T-cell expansion. Of the roughly 54 dose-escalation patients, hepatocellular carcinoma was present in some 19, melanoma in around 15, renal cell carcinoma in 9 and head and neck cancer in 9. Overall results and qualifications from the work: In the 0.1-3.0 mg/kg groups, partial responders were among the patients with the lowest normalized peripheral clonal expansion, particularly in CD8+ T cells. At doses from 0.1 to 3.0 mg/kg, clonal expansion was seen in both CD4+ and CD8+ blood T cells between baseline and week 6. After ivuxolimab, more expanded clones were found on average in CD8+ T cells than in CD4+ T cells. The antigen specificity of the clonally expanded peripheral T cells was not determined. Low levels of normalized T-cell clonal expansion were also seen in some nonresponding patients.

A distance of 13 bases separates the germline ends of V and J, which lose 0 bases and 0 bases respectively. The CDR3, cysteine through phenylalanine, is 17 amino acids long. This entry keeps only the CDR3 DNA: 51 bases, framed from base 1. Reading the germline V gene gives CDR1 SGDLS and CDR2 YYNGEE. The chain was built from TRBV9 and TRBJ1-3; the D gene remains uncertain. The sample in question was CD4+ or CD8+ T cells sorted from blood, obtained in a trial of the OX40 agonist ivuxolimab. The TCR was taken from an adult with an advanced solid tumor such as melanoma, head and neck, liver or kidney cancer. The sequenced DNA is TGTGCCAGCAGCGTAGGGTTGGGCACCGACTCTGGAAACACCATATATTTT. Translated, it gives CASSVGLGTDSGNTIYF. Reference TRBV9 and TRBJ1-3 proteins supply the regions before and after the CDR3; the full variable domain is: DSGVTQTPKHLITATGQRVTLRCSPRSGDLSVYWYQQSLDQGLQFLIQYYNGEERAKGNILERFSAQQFPDLHSELNLSSLELGDSALYFCASSVGLGTDSGNTIYFGEGSWLTVV.